A single T cell receptor beta chain is shown here with its context. The data were obtained in a study of T cell changes during pregnancy in multiple sclerosis. Sequenced by immunoSEQ multiplex PCR; TCRdb stores in-frame clones only, minus some. The sample contains approximately 50,000 clones, 91% of which appear only once. CDR3 length: 16 amino acids. The material sequenced was CD8+ T cells from peripheral blood mononuclear cells, taken after pregnancy. This chain links TRBV21-1 with TRBJ2-1; TRBD1 is the table's D call, not checked against the DNA. TRBV21-1 represents a pseudogene. This clonotype originated in a female donor with multiple sclerosis, enrolled in a pregnancy study. In DNA form, the CDR3 reads TGTGCCAGCAGCACCAGGGCAGGCGTCGGATACAATGAGCAGTTCTTC. Protein: CASSTRAGVGYNEQFF.